This TCR beta chain was sequenced for a study of blood T cell repertoires in COVID-19. About the study: Sites across the United States, Italy and Spain contributed samples from acute and convalescent COVID-19.

Original handling: Nucleated cell counts were estimated from reference gene primer amplification. Assay used: immunoSEQ multiplex PCR; TCRdb lists only in-frame clones, some missing. V and J calls and clone size are those listed in that table; D and trimming were worked out from the DNA. In the table there are 110,000 to 150,000 clones, under 85% of which are singletons. The germline V gene has CDR1 ENHRY and CDR2 SYGVKD. CDR3 length: 15 amino acids. The V end was cut by 6 bases, the J end by 2 bases, with 13 bases between. The rearrangement links TRBV10-3 to TRBJ1-4; D is possibly TRBD1 (6 bases). This TCR came from a man aged 50 to 60 with active or convalescent COVID-19. The sequenced sample was peripheral blood. CDR3 coding DNA: TGTGCCATCAGCGAAACAGGGCGCACTAATGAAAAACTGTTTTTT. Protein sequence: CAISETGRTNEKLFF.